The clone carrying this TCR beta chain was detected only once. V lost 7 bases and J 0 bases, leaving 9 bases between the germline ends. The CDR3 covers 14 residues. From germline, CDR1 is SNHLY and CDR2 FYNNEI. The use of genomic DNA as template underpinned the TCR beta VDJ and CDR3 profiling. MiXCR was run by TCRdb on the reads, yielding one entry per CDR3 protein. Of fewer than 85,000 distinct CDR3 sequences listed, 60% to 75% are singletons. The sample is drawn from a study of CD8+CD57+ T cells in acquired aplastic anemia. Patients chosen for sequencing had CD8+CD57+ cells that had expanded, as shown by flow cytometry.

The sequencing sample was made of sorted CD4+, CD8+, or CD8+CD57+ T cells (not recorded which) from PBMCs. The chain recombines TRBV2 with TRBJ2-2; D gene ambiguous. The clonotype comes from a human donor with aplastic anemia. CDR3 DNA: TGTGCCAGCACCCCGGGTCCGAACACCGGGGAGCTGTTTTTT. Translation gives CASTPGPNTGELFF.